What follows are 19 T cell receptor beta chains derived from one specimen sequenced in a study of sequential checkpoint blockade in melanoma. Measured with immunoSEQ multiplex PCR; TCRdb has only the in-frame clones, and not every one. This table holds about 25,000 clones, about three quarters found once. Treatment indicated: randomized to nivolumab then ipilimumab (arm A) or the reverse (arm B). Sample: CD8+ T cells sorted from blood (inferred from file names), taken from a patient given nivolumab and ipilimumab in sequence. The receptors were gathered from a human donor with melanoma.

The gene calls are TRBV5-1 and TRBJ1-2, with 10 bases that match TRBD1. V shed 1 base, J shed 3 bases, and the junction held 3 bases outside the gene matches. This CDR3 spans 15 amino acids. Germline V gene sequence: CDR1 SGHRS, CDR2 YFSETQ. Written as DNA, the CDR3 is TGCGCCAGCAGCTTGATGGACAGGGGGTACTATGGCTACACCTTC. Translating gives CASSLMDRGYYGYTF. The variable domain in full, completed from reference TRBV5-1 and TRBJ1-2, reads KAGVTQTPRYLIKTRGQQVTLSCSPISGHRSVSWYQQTPGQGLQFLFEYFSETQRNKGNFPGRFSGRQFSNSRSEMNVSTLELGDSALYLCASSLMDRGYYGYTFGSGTRLTVV.

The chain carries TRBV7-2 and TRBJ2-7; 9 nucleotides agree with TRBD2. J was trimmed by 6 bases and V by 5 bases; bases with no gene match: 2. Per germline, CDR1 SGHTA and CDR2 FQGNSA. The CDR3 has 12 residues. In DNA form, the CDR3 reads TGTGCCAGCAGCCGTAGCGGGAGCGAGCAGTACTTC. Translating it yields CASSRSGSEQYF.

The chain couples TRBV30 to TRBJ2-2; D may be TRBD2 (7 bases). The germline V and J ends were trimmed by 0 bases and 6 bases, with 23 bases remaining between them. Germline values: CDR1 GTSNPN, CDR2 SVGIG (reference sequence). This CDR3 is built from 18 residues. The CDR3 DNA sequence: TGTGCCTGGAGTGTGGTGCTAGCGGCCAGCCCAGGGGCCGGGGAGCTGTTTTTT. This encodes CAWSVVLAASPGAGELFF.

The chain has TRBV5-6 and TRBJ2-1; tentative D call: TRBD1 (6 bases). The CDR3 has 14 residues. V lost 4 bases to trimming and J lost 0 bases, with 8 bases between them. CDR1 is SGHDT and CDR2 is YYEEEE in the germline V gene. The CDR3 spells CASSRGGSYNEQFF. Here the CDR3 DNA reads TGTGCCAGCAGCCGAGGGGGCTCCTACAATGAGCAGTTCTTC.

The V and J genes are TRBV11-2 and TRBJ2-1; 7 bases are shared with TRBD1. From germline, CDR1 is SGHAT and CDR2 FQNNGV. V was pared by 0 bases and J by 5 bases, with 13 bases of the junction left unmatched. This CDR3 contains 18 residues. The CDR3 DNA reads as TGTGCCAGCAGCTTAGATGGACAGGACCTCACCAAGAACAATGAGCAGTTCTTC. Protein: CASSLDGQDLTKNNEQFF.

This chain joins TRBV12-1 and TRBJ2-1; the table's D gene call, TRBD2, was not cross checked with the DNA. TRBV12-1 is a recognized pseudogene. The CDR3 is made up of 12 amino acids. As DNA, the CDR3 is TGTGCCAGCAGCTTGAGGAGGAATGAGCAGTTCTTC. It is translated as CASSLRRNEQFF.

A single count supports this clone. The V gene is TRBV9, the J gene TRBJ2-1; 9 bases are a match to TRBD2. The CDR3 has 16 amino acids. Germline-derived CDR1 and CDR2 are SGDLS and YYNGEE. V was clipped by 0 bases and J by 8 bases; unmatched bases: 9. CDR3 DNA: TGTGCCAGCAGCGTAGAGGGACTAGCATTTCGCGATGAGCAGTTCTTC. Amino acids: CASSVEGLAFRDEQFF.

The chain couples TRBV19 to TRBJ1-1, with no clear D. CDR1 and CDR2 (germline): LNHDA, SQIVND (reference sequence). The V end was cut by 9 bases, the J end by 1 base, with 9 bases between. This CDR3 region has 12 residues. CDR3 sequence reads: CASGVPNTEAFF. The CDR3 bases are TGTGCCAGCGGGGTTCCGAACACTGAAGCTTTCTTT.

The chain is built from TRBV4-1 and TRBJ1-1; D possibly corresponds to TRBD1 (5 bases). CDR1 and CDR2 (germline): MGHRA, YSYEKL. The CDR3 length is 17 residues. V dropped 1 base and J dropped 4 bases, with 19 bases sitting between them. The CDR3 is CASSQVAGRGTSTEAFF. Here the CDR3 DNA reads TGCGCCAGCAGCCAAGTTGCAGGGCGAGGGACTAGCACTGAAGCTTTCTTT.

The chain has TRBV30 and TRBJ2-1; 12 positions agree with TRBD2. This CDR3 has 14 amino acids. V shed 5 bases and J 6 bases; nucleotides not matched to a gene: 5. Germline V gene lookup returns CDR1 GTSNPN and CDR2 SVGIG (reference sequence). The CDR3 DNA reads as TGTGCCTGGTCTTCACTAGCGGGGGGCAATGAGCAGTTCTTC. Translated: CAWSSLAGGNEQFF. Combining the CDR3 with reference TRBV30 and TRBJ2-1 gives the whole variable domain SQTIHQWPATLVQPVGSPLSLECTVEGTSNPNLYWYRQAAGRGLQLLFYSVGIGQISSEVPQNLSASRPQDRQFILSSKKLLLSDSGFYLCAWSSLAGGNEQFFGPGTRLTVL.

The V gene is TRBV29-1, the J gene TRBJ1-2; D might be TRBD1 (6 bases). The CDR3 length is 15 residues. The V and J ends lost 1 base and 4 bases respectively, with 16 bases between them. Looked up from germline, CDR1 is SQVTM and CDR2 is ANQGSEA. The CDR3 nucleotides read TGCAGCGTTGAAGGTATAACGGACAGCTTCTATGGCTACACCTTC. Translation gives CSVEGITDSFYGYTF.

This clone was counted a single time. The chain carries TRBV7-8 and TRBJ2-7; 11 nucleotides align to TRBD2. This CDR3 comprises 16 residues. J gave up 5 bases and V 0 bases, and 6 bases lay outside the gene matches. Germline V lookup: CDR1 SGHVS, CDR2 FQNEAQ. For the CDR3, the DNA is TGTGCCAGCAGCTTAGCACTAGCGGGAGTAGGTCACGAGCAGTACTTC. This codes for CASSLALAGVGHEQYF.

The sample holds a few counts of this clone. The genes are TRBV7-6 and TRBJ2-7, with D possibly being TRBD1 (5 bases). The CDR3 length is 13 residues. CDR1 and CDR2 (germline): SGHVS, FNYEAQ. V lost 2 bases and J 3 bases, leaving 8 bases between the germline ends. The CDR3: CASSLTGFYEQYF. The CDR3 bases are TGTGCCAGCAGCTTAACAGGCTTCTACGAGCAGTACTTC. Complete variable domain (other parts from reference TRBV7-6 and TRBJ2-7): GAGVSQSPRYKVTKRGQDVALRCDPISGHVSLYWYRQALGQGPEFLTYFNYEAQQDKSGLPNDRFSAERPEGSISTLTIQRTEQRDSAMYRCASSLTGFYEQYFGPGTRLTVT.

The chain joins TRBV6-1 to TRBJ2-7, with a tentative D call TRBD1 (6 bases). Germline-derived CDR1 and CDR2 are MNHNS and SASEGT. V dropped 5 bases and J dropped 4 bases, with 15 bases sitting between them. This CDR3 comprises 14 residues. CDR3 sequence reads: CASSWTEAPYEQYF. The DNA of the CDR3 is TGTGCCAGCAGTTGGACAGAGGCGCCGTACGAGCAGTACTTC.

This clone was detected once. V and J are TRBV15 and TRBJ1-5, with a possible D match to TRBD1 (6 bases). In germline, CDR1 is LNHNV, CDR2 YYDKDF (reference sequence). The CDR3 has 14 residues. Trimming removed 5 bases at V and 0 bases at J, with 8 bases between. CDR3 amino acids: CATSSDSSNQPQHF. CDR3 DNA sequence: TGTGCCACCAGCTCGGACAGTAGCAATCAGCCCCAGCATTTT. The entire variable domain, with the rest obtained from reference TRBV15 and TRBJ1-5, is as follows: DAMVIQNPRYQVTQFGKPVTLSCSQTLNHNVMYWYQQKSSQAPKLLFHYYDKDFNNEADTPDNFQSRRPNTSFCFLDIRSPGLGDTAMYLCATSSDSSNQPQHFGDGTRLSIL.

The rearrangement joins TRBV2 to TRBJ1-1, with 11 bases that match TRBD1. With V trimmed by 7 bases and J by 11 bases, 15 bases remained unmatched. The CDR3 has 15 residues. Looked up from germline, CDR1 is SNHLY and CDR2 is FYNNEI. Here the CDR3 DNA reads TGTGCCAGCATCCTAATCCCGGGACAGGGGGTAGCGGCTTTCTTT. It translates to CASILIPGQGVAAFF.

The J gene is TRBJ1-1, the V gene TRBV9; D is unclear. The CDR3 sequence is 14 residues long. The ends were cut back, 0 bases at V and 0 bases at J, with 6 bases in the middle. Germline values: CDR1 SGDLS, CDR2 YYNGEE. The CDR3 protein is CASSVGELNTEAFF. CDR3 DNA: TGTGCCAGCAGCGTAGGGGAGTTGAACACTGAAGCTTTCTTT. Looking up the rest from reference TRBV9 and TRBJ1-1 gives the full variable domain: DSGVTQTPKHLITATGQRVTLRCSPRSGDLSVYWYQQSLDQGLQFLIQYYNGEERAKGNILERFSAQQFPDLHSELNLSSLELGDSALYFCASSVGELNTEAFFGQGTRLTVV.

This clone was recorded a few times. The CDR3 DNA follows: TGTGCCAGCAGCCCGGGTCTACAGGGACCTTACGAGCAGTACTTC. Translating gives CASSPGLQGPYEQYF. The chain couples TRBV5-4 to TRBJ2-7; tentative D call: TRBD1 (6 bases). CDR1 and CDR2 from the germline V gene are SGHNT and YYREEE (reference sequence). The length of the CDR3 is 15 residues. V gave up 4 bases and J gave up 4 bases, with 18 bases separating them. The variable domain in full, with the rest retrieved from reference TRBV5-4 and TRBJ2-7, is ETGVTQSPTHLIKTRGQQVTLRCSSQSGHNTVSWYQQALGQGPQFIFQYYREEENGRGNFPPRFSGLQFPNYSSELNVNALELDDSALYLCASSPGLQGPYEQYFGPGTRLTVT.

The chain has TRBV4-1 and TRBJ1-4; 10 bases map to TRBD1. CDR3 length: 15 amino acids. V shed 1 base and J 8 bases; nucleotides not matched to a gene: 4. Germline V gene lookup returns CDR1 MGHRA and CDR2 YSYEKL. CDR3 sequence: CASSQGDRGGEKLFF. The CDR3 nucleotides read TGCGCCAGCAGCCAAGGGGACAGGGGTGGAGAAAAACTGTTTTTT.